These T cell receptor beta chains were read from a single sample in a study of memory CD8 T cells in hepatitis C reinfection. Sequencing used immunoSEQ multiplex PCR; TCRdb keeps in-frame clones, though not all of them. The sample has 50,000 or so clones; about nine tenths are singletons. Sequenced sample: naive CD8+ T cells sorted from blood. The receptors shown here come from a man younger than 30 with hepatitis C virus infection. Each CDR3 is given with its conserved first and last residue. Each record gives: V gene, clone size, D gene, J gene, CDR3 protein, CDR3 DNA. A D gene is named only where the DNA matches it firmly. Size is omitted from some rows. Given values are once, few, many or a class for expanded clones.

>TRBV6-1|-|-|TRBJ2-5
CASSEEAVAYQETQYF
TGTGCCAGCAGTGAAGAAGCGGTAGCGTACCAAGAGACCCAGTACTTC
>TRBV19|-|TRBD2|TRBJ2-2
CASSGTSPGELFF
TGTGCCAGTAGCGGGACTAGCCCCGGGGAGCTGTTTTTT
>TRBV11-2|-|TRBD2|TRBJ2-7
CASTGGGAYEQYF
TGTGCCAGCACGGGCGGGGGTGCCTACGAGCAGTACTTC
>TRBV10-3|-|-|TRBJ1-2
CAIRAWDTNYGYTF
TGTGCCATCAGAGCCTGGGACACGAACTATGGCTACACCTTC
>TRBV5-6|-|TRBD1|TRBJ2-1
CASETGDRLNEQFF
TGTGCCAGCGAAACAGGGGACCGCTTGAATGAGCAGTTCTTC
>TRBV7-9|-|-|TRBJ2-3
CASSLAGRYTDTQYF
TGTGCCAGCAGCTTAGCGGGGCGGTACACAGATACGCAGTATTTT
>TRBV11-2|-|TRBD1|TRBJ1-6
CASTGGNSPLHF
TGTGCCAGCACAGGGGGAAATTCACCCCTCCACTTT
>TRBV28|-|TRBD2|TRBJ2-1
CASSLGGAGGPSNEQFF
TGTGCCAGCAGTCTGGGGGGGGCGGGAGGGCCCTCGAATGAGCAGTTCTTC
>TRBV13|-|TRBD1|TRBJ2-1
CASSTSGTGLNEQFF
TGTGCCAGCAGCACATCCGGGACAGGCCTCAATGAGCAGTTCTTC
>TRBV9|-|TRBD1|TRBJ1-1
CASSALRDRGSEAFF
TGTGCCAGCAGCGCCCTCCGTGACAGGGGTTCTGAAGCTTTCTTT
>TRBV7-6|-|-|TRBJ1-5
CASSLNAGEQPQHF
TGTGCCAGCAGCTTAAATGCAGGGGAACAGCCCCAGCATTTT
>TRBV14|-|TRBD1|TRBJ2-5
CASSQTRGTGIWETQYF
TGTGCCAGCAGCCAGACCCGTGGGACAGGGATTTGGGAGACCCAGTACTTC
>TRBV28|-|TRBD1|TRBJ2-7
CASSRMGQIFTYEQYF
TGTGCCAGCAGCAGAATGGGACAGATTTTTACCTACGAGCAGTACTTC
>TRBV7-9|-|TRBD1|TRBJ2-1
CASSFGTGYNEQFF
TGTGCCAGCAGCTTCGGGACAGGGTACAATGAGCAGTTCTTC
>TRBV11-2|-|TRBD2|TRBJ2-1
CASSLGTSGNLVNEQFF
TGTGCCAGCAGCTTAGGTACTAGCGGGAACCTAGTGAATGAGCAGTTCTTC
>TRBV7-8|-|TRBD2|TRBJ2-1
CASSSRAGGPMKFF
TGTGCCAGCAGTTCTCGAGCGGGAGGGCCTATGAAGTTCTTC
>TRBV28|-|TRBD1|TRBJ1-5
CASSPTGFIYQPQHF
TGTGCCAGCAGTCCGACAGGGTTTATTTATCAGCCCCAGCATTTT
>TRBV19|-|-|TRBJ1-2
CASSTPDSRILYTF
TGTGCCAGTAGTACGCCGGACAGCCGAATTCTTTACACCTTC
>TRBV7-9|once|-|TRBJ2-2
CAIVRQASWNTGELFF
TGTGCCATCGTAAGGCAGGCTAGCTGGAACACCGGGGAGCTGTTTTTT
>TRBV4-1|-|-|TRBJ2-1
CASSPQVNNEQFF
TGCGCCAGCAGCCCGCAGGTAAACAATGAGCAGTTCTTC
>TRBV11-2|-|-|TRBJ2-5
CASRVGAFQETQYF
TGTGCCAGCAGGGTGGGAGCTTTCCAAGAGACCCAGTACTTC
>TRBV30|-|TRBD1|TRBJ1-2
CACPGTGDGGGYTF
TGTGCCTGTCCAGGGACAGGGGATGGAGGCGGCTACACCTTC
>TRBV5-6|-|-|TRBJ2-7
CASSKQGQGYEQYF
TGTGCCAGCAGCAAACAGGGTCAGGGTTACGAGCAGTACTTC
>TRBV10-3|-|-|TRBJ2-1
CAISPQGGYNEQFF
TGTGCCATTTCCCCTCAAGGAGGTTACAATGAGCAGTTCTTC
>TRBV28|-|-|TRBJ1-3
CASSFLGNTIYF
TGTGCCAGCAGTTTTCTGGGAAACACCATATATTTT
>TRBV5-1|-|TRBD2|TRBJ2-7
CASSLGGGNGYEQYF
TGCGCCAGCAGCCTCGGCGGGGGAAATGGCTACGAGCAGTACTTC
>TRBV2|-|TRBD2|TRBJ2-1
CASSEWGLAGLTSYNEQFF
TGTGCCAGCAGTGAATGGGGGCTAGCGGGGCTCACTTCCTACAATGAGCAGTTCTTC
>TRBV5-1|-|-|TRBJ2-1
CASSFWPSASSYNEQFF
TGCGCCAGCAGCTTTTGGCCTAGCGCGAGCTCCTACAATGAGCAGTTCTTC
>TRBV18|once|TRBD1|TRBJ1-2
CASSPTPTGTRDYGYTF
TGTGCCAGCTCACCTACACCGACAGGGACTCGGGACTATGGCTACACCTTC
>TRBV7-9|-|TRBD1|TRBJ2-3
CASSLPVQGLADTQYF
TGTGCCAGCAGTTTGCCGGTACAGGGGCTGGCAGATACGCAGTATTTT
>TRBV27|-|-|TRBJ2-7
CASSYLGGSSYEQYF
TGTGCCAGCAGTTACTTGGGGGGTAGCTCCTACGAGCAGTACTTC
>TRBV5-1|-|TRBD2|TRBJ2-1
CASSLLSGDYNEQFF
TGCGCCAGCAGCTTGTTAAGCGGGGACTACAATGAGCAGTTCTTC
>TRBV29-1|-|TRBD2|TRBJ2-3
CSVERTSMSTDTQYF
TGCAGCGTTGAAAGGACTAGCATGAGCACAGATACGCAGTATTTT
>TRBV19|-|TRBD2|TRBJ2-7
CASSIGTGLAYEQYF
TGTGCCAGTAGTATCGGAACGGGACTAGCCTACGAGCAGTACTTC
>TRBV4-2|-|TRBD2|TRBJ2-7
CASSQVTGSGTSSYEQYF
TGTGCCAGCAGCCAAGTTACGGGTAGCGGGACTAGCTCCTACGAGCAGTACTTC
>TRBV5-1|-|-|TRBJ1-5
CASSPLPGEFQPQHF
TGCGCCAGCAGCCCACTCCCCGGGGAGTTTCAGCCCCAGCATTTT
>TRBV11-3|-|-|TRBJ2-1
CASSTRRGASYNEQFF
TGTGCCAGCAGCACCCGACGGGGGGCATCCTACAATGAGCAGTTCTTC
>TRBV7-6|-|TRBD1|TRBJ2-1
CASSKKGQGAYNEQFF
TGTGCCAGCAGCAAAAAGGGACAGGGGGCCTACAATGAGCAGTTCTTC
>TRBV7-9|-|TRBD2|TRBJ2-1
CASSTPLAGGPRDEQFF
TGTGCCAGCAGTACGCCACTAGCGGGGGGGCCCAGGGATGAGCAGTTCTTC
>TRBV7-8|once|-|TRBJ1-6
CASSLATGSYNSPLHF
TGTGCCAGCAGCTTAGCGACGGGCTCCTATAATTCACCCCTCCACTTT